This T cell receptor beta chain emerged from a study of early T cells in non-severe SARS-CoV-2 infection. Overall study context: Bulk RNA from unsorted whole blood was sequenced; chains were unpaired. Study observations and caveats: Lookups in VDJdb leaned toward anti-spike CD8 responses and missed private and CD4 specificities.

The CDR3 loop spans 12 amino acids. V was clipped by 1 base and J by 6 bases, with 4 bases between them. The germline gives CDR1 LGHDT, CDR2 YNNKEL (reference sequence). This clonotype was seen only a few times. Its antigen is unidentified. Unique molecular identifiers were affixed to single, distinct cDNA molecules. TCRdb reprocessed the 5' RACE reads via MiXCR and lists one record per CDR3 protein. The repertoire holds 55,000 to 75,000 distinct CDR3 sequences, with over 4.5% as singletons. This sequence originates from an adult who was a healthcare worker with PCR-confirmed SARS-CoV-2 infection or an uninfected control (not recorded which). The starting material was whole blood, obtained at baseline. The chain joins TRBV3-1 to TRBJ1-5; D is unresolved. Here the CDR3 reads CASSQASQPQHF. DNA of the CDR3: TGTGCCAGCAGCCAAGCGAGTCAGCCCCAGCATTTT.